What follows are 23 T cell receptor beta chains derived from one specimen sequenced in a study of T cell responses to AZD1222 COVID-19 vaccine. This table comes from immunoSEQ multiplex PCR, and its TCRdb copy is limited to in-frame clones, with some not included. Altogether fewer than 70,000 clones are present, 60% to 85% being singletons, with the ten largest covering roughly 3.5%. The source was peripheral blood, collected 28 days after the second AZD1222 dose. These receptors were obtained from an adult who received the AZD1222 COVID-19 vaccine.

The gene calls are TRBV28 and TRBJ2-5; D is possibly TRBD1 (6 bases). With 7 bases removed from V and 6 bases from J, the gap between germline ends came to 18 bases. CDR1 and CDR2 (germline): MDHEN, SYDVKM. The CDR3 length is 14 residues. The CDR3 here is CASNEGVRRKTQYF. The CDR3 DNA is TGTGCCAGCAACGAGGGGGTTAGGAGGAAGACCCAGTACTTC.

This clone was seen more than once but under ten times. In nucleotides, the CDR3 is TGCGCCAGCAGTGAAGCTTCCTACAATGAGCAGTTCTTC. It encodes CASSEASYNEQFF. V gene TRBV10-1 combines with J gene TRBJ2-1; the D is unclear. This CDR3 has 13 amino acids. Per the germline V gene, CDR1 is WNHNN and CDR2 is SYGVQD (reference sequence). Deletions cut 3 bases from V and 1 base from J, with 4 bases between.

The CDR3 DNA reads TGTGCCAGCAGGCGCACGACCGGGGAGCTGTTTTTT. Residues: CASRRTTGELFF. V and J are TRBV6-5 and TRBJ2-2; the D is unclear. Germline loops: CDR1 MNHEY, CDR2 SVGAGI. V shed 6 bases and J shed 5 bases, with 7 bases lying between them. This CDR3 spans 12 amino acids.

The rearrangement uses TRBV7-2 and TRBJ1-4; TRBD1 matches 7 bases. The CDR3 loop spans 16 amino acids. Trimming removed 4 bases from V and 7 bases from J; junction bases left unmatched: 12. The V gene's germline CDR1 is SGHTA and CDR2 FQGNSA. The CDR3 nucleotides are TGTGCCAGCAGCTCCACACAGGGGCAGGGGGTTGAAAAACTGTTTTTT. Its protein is CASSSTQGQGVEKLFF.

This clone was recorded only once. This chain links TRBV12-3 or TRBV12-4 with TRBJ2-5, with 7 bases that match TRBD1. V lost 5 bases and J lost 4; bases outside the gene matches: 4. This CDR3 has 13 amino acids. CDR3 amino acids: CASSEGARETQYF. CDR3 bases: TGTGCCAGCAGTGAGGGGGCCCGAGAGACCCAGTACTTC.

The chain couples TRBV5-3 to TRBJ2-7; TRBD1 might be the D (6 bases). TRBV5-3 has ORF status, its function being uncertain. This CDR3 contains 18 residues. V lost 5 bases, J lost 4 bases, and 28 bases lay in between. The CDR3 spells CARRTAPTDRDNFYEQYF. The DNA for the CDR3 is TGTGCCAGAAGGACCGCTCCGACCGACCGGGACAACTTTTACGAGCAGTACTTC.

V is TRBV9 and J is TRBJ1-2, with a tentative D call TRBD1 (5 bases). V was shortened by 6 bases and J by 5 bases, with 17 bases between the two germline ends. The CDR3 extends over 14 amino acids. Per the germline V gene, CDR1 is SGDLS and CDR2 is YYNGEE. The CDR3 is CASNPSGGEYGYTF. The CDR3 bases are TGTGCCAGCAATCCCAGCGGGGGAGAATATGGCTACACCTTC.

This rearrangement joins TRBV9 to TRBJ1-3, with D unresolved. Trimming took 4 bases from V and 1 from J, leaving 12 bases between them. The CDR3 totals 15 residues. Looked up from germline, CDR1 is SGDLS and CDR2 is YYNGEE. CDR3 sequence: CASSHNPGSGNTIYF. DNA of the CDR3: TGTGCCAGCAGCCATAATCCGGGTTCTGGAAACACCATATATTTT.

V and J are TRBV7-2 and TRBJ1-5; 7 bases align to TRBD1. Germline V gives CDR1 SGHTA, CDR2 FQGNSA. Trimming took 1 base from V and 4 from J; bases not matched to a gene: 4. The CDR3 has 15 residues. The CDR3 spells CASSLVTGANQPQHF. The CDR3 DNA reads TGTGCCAGCAGCTTAGTAACAGGGGCTAATCAGCCCCAGCATTTT.

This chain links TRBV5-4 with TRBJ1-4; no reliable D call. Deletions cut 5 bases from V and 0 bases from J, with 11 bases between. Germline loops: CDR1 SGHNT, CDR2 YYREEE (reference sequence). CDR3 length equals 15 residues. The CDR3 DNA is TGTGCCAGCAGTCCCGACGGGGCAACTAATGAAAAACTGTTTTTT. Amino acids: CASSPDGATNEKLFF.

The CDR3 sequence is CATRQGQNQPQHF. The CDR3 DNA reads as TGTGCCACACGACAAGGACAAAATCAGCCCCAGCATTTT. The chain links TRBV6-5 to TRBJ1-5; TRBD1 might be the D (5 bases). With 10 bases removed from V and 4 bases from J, the gap between germline ends came to 14 bases. CDR1 is MNHEY and CDR2 is SVGAGI in the germline V gene. The CDR3 is 13 residues long.

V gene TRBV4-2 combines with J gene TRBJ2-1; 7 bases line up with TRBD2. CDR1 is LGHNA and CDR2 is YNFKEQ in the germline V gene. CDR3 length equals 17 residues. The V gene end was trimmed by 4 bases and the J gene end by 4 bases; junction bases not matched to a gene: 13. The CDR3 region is CASSLGTGTKAYNEQFF. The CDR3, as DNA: TGTGCCAGCAGCCTTGGGACCGGGACTAAAGCGTACAATGAGCAGTTCTTC.

For the CDR3, the DNA is TGTGCCAGCAGCTTAGGAGGGTATGCCGGGGAGCTGTTTTTT. Encoded protein: CASSLGGYAGELFF. The chain is built from TRBV7-9 and TRBJ2-2, with D possibly TRBD2 on 5 matching bases. The CDR3 extends over 14 amino acids. CDR1 and CDR2 (germline): SEHNR, FQNEAQ (reference sequence). Between the trimmed V and J ends, which lost 1 base and 6 bases, there was a span of 9 bases.

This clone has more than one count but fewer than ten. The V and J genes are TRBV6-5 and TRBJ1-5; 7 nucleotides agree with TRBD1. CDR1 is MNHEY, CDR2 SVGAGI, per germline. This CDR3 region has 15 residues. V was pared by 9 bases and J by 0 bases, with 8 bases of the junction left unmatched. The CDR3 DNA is TGTGCCAGTTGGGACAGCCAAGGTAGCAATCAGCCCCAGCATTTT. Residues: CASWDSQGSNQPQHF.

This CDR3 is CASSQVYSYGYTF. For the CDR3, the DNA is TGTGCCAGCAGCCAAGTATACAGTTATGGCTACACCTTC. This chain joins TRBV14 and TRBJ1-2; D uncertain. Germline V lookup: CDR1 SGHDN, CDR2 FVKESK. V lost 1 base, J lost 5 bases, and 8 bases lay in between. The CDR3 is made up of 13 amino acids.

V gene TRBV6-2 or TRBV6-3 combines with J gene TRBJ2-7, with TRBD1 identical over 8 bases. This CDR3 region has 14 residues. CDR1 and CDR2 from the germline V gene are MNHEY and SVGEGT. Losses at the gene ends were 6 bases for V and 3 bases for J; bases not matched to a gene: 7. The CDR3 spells CASSTTGVVYEQYF. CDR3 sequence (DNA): TGTGCCAGCAGCACGACAGGGGTGGTCTACGAGCAGTACTTC.

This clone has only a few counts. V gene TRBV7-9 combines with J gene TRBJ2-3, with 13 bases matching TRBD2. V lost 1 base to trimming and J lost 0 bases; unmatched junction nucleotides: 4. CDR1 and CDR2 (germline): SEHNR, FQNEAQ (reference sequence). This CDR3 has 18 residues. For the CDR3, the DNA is TGTGCCAGCAGCTTAGGGACTAGCGGGGGCCGAAGCACAGATACGCAGTATTTT. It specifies CASSLGTSGGRSTDTQYF.

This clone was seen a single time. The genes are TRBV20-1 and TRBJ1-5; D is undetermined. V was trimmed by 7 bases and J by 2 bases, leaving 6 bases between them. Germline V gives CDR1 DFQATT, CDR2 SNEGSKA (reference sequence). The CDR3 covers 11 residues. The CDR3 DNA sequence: TGCAGTGTGGCAGGCAATCAGCCCCAGCATTTT. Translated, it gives CSVAGNQPQHF.

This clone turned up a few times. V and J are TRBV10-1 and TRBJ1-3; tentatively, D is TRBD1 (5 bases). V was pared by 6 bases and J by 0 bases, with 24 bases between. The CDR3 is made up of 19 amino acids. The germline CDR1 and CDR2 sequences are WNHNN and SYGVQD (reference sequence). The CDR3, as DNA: TGCGCCAGCAGCACTCCGAGCCCCCCGGAAACAGGCTCTGGAAACACCATATATTTT. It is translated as CASSTPSPPETGSGNTIYF.

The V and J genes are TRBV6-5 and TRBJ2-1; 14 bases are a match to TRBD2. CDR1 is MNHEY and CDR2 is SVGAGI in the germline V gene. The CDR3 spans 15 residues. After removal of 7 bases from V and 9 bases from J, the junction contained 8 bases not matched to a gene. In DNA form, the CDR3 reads TGTGCCAGCACCCCGACTAGCGGGGGGGCCGTTGAGCAGTTCTTC. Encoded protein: CASTPTSGGAVEQFF.

This CDR3 is CASSSMDVGGYTF. In nucleotides, the CDR3 is TGTGCCAGCAGCTCCATGGATGTGGGAGGCTACACCTTC. The V and J genes are TRBV6-5 and TRBJ1-2; D is ambiguous. The CDR3 is made up of 13 amino acids. CDR1 and CDR2 (germline): MNHEY, SVGAGI. V lost 6 bases and J lost 8, with 16 bases in between.

CDR3 DNA: TGTGCCAGCAGTGGAAGGTCTGGGGCCAACGTCCTGACTTTC. It encodes CASSGRSGANVLTF. V gene TRBV2 combines with J gene TRBJ2-6, with unresolved D. The CDR3 extends over 14 amino acids. Germline V lookup: CDR1 SNHLY, CDR2 FYNNEI. V lost 4 bases and J lost 1, with 5 bases in between.

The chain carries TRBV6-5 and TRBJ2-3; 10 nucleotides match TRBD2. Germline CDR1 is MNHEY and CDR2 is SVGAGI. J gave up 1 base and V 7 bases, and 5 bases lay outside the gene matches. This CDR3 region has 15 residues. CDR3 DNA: TGTGCCAGCATGAGCACTAGCGGGGGCACAGATACGCAGTATTTT. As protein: CASMSTSGGTDTQYF.